The clone carrying this T cell receptor (beta chain) was seen a few times. Its antigen is undetermined. The CDR3 is 15 residues long. Germline values: CDR1 DFQATT, CDR2 SNEGSKA (reference sequence). The ends lost 4 bases at V and 5 bases at J; junction bases unmatched: 12. This record belongs to a study of T cells in Graves' hyperthyroidism and ophthalmopathy. Study as a whole: Upon initial diagnosis and before any treatment, peripheral blood was collected.

General observations from the study: Most expanded thyroid clonotypes above 0.001 recurred in blood.

Amplified TCR beta CDR3 regions came from RNA transcripts. Initially, a first-round RT-PCR of the TCR CDR3 employed the HTBI primer set. Via MiXCR, TCRdb re-called the multiplex PCR reads, giving one row per CDR3 protein. The sample gives about 600,000 distinct CDR3 sequences, more than 15% of which show up once; roughly 3.5% is in the top ten. The TCR was taken from a woman aged 40 to 50 with Graves' ophthalmopathy. The sample taken for sequencing was blood. The chain combines TRBV20-1 with TRBJ2-7; 9 bases match TRBD1. The chain's CDR3 is CSANYRGQVLNEQYF. CDR3 sequence (DNA): TGCAGTGCTAACTACAGGGGGCAAGTCCTGAACGAGCAGTACTTC.